Each of the 27 T cell receptor beta chains below was sequenced from the same sample in a study of regulatory T cells in long-lasting Graves disease. Time point denoted: newly diagnosed GD, antithyroid drugs for less than 3 months. The TCR library was made from RNA extracted from PBMCs. Construction of the TCR beta libraries employed iRepertoire HTBI primers in conjunction with Arm-PCR of CDR3 regions. TCRdb used MiXCR to reprocess the multiplex PCR reads, holding one entry per CDR3 protein. The sample lists about 620,000 distinct CDR3 sequences; about 16% were seen once. Another study also made use of these data, one on T cells in Graves' hyperthyroidism and ophthalmopathy.

The sample was peripheral blood mononuclear cells (PBMCs), taken at new diagnosis, from a patient treated with antithyroid drugs. These receptors came from a woman in her twenties or thirties with Graves disease.

This chain uses TRBV28 with TRBJ1-1, with D unresolved. Germline CDR1 is MDHEN and CDR2 is SYDVKM. The CDR3 loop spans 11 amino acids. The germline V and J ends were trimmed by 6 bases and 5 bases, with 7 bases remaining between them. CDR3 amino acids: CASRLRTEAFF. CDR3 sequence (DNA): TGTGCCAGCAGGTTAAGGACTGAAGCTTTCTTT.

This clonotype was picked up many times. The chain couples TRBV12-3 or TRBV12-4 to TRBJ2-7, with a tentative D call TRBD2 (5 bases). The CDR3 is made up of 14 amino acids. The V end was cut by 10 bases, the J end by 1 base, with 17 bases between. CDR3 bases: TGTGCCACCAAGGACGGGATAATGTCCTACGAGCAGTACTTC. Translated: CATKDGIMSYEQYF.

This clonotype was counted many times. The V and J genes are TRBV15 and TRBJ2-7, with D tentatively TRBD2 (6 bases). CDR1 is LNHNV, CDR2 YYDKDF, per germline (reference sequence). Trimming shortened V by 1 base and J by 6 bases, and 13 bases separated the two germline ends. This CDR3 contains 14 residues. CDR3 bases: TGTGCCACCAGCAGAGTAGAGACTAGATTCGAGCAGTACTTC. Amino acid sequence: CATSRVETRFEQYF. The full variable domain, rest sourced from reference TRBV15 and TRBJ2-7, is DAMVIQNPRYQVTQFGKPVTLSCSQTLNHNVMYWYQQKSSQAPKLLFHYYDKDFNNEADTPDNFQSRRPNTSFCFLDIRSPGLGDTAMYLCATSRVETRFEQYFGPGTRLTVT.

The V and J genes are TRBV30 and TRBJ2-2; no definite D call. The germline V gene encodes CDR1 GTSNPN and CDR2 SVGIG (reference sequence). The CDR3 extends over 14 amino acids. Trimming shortened V by 0 bases and J by 4 bases, and 9 bases separated the two germline ends. The CDR3, as DNA: TGTGCCTGGAGTGTACATAGGACCACCGGGGAGCTGTTTTTT. Its protein is CAWSVHRTTGELFF.

Ten or more counts support this clonotype. The CDR3 nucleotides are TGTGCCAGCAGCCCTGCAGGGTTCAATGAGCAGTTCTTC. This encodes CASSPAGFNEQFF. The gene calls are TRBV28 and TRBJ2-1, with D perhaps matching TRBD1 (5 bases). The CDR3 length is 13 residues. CDR1 is MDHEN, CDR2 SYDVKM, per germline. The V end lost 6 bases, the J end lost 6 bases, and 12 bases lay between the germline ends.

This rearrangement joins TRBV6-1 to TRBJ2-7; 7 bases are shared with TRBD2. Germline CDR1 is MNHNS and CDR2 is SASEGT. Germline trimming cut 6 bases from V and 6 bases from J; bases unmatched to any gene: 11. The CDR3 loop spans 14 amino acids. The CDR3 nucleotides read TGTGCCAGCAGCCTCGGACTAGAGTTCGGCGAGCAGTACTTC. As protein: CASSLGLEFGEQYF.

This clonotype appeared many times. This chain links TRBV12-3 or TRBV12-4 with TRBJ2-3; D gene ambiguous. Deletions cut 8 bases from V and 4 bases from J, with 7 bases between. The CDR3 is made up of 11 amino acids. The CDR3 here is CASSMSDTQYF. CDR3 bases: TGTGCCAGCTCTATGTCAGATACGCAGTATTTT.

Many counts were recorded for this clonotype. The gene calls are TRBV10-3 and TRBJ2-7; 8 nucleotides agree with TRBD2. The CDR3 loop spans 17 amino acids. The V gene's germline CDR1 is ENHRY and CDR2 SYGVKD. V lost 0 bases, J lost 0 bases, and 7 bases stayed unmatched. Written as DNA, the CDR3 is TGTGCCATCAGTGAGTCCCCGGCGGGGGGAAGCTCCTACGAGCAGTACTTC. Translation: CAISESPAGGSSYEQYF.

The chain links TRBV30 to TRBJ2-4; 7 bases agree with TRBD2. Germline V lookup: CDR1 GTSNPN, CDR2 SVGIG (reference sequence). V trimming: 0 bases; J trimming: 0 bases; junction bases outside the gene matches: 2. This CDR3 region has 15 residues. The CDR3 nucleotides read TGTGCCTGGAGTGTTGGGGGGGGAGCCAAAAACATTCAGTACTTC. Protein: CAWSVGGGAKNIQYF.

Many counts were recorded for this clonotype. The gene calls are TRBV28 and TRBJ1-6, with TRBD1 matching over 7 bases. Unmatched junction bases numbered 14, after V lost 4 bases and J lost 11 bases. Germline CDR1 is MDHEN and CDR2 is SYDVKM. The CDR3 has 16 residues. The CDR3 DNA follows: TGTGCCAGCAGTTCGACGACAGGGAGGGGCGCCCCACCCCTCCACTTT. It codes for CASSSTTGRGAPPLHF.

This clonotype appeared many times. J is TRBJ2-3 and V is TRBV7-8; no reliable D call. CDR3 length equals 15 residues. Germline-derived CDR1 and CDR2 are SGHVS and FQNEAQ. The V end lost 1 base, the J end lost 2 bases, and 10 bases lay between the germline ends. DNA for the CDR3: TGTGCCAGCAGCTTAGAAGGGTTTGACACAGATACGCAGTATTTT. Its protein product is CASSLEGFDTDTQYF.

In this sample, this clonotype turned up many times. The rearrangement joins TRBV2 to TRBJ1-5, with D unclear. There are 15 residues in the CDR3. Germline values: CDR1 SNHLY, CDR2 FYNNEI. With 2 bases removed from V and 2 bases from J, the gap between germline ends came to 10 bases. Here the CDR3 DNA reads TGTGCCAGCAGTGAATCTCGGTTGGGCAATCAGCCCCAGCATTTT. It is translated as CASSESRLGNQPQHF.

This clonotype was picked up many times. The V and J genes are TRBV3-1 and TRBJ1-5; D ambiguous. Trimming cost V 2 bases and J 3 bases, with 2 bases left between them. This CDR3 has 12 amino acids. Germline lookup yields CDR1 LGHDT and CDR2 YNNKEL (reference sequence). This CDR3 reads CASSQNNQPQHF. The CDR3 nucleotides are TGTGCCAGCAGCCAAAACAATCAGCCCCAGCATTTT.

In this sample, this clonotype turned up many times. The chain joins TRBV7-9 to TRBJ2-1, with D perhaps matching TRBD2 (6 bases). V was trimmed by 1 base and J by 2 bases, leaving 12 bases between them. From germline, CDR1 is SEHNR and CDR2 FQNEAQ (reference sequence). The CDR3 extends over 16 amino acids. The CDR3 region is CASSLGVGLPYNEQFF. CDR3 sequence (DNA): TGTGCCAGCAGCTTAGGGGTCGGACTACCCTACAATGAGCAGTTCTTC. Full variable domain (rest looked up from reference TRBV7-9 and TRBJ2-1): DTGVSQNPRHKITKRGQNVTFRCDPISEHNRLYWYRQTLGQGPEFLTYFQNEAQLEKSRLLSDRFSAERPKGSFSTLEIQRTEQGDSAMYLCASSLGVGLPYNEQFFGPGTRLTVL.

On this clonotype: A much bigger clone sits one base away, suggesting this may be a read error. CDR3: CASSVEGQGEQFF. CDR3 nucleotides: TGTGCCAGCAGCGTAGAGGGCCAGGGCGAGCAGTTCTTC. This chain connects TRBV9 to TRBJ2-1, with D possibly matching TRBD1 (5 bases). The V and J ends lost 0 bases and 10 bases respectively, with 11 bases between them. In germline, CDR1 is SGDLS, CDR2 YYNGEE. The CDR3 has 13 residues.

The chain combines TRBV6-1 with TRBJ2-7, with 9 positions matching TRBD1. The CDR3 totals 14 residues. After removal of 6 bases from V and 7 bases from J, the junction contained 10 bases not matched to a gene. Germline V CDR1 and CDR2: MNHNS, SASEGT. The CDR3 bases are TGTGCCAGCAGCCGCCGGGACAGGGTTCGGGAGCAGTACTTC. It encodes CASSRRDRVREQYF.

This clonotype was recorded at least ten times. V and J are TRBV7-3 and TRBJ2-1; 8 nucleotides line up with TRBD1. Germline CDR1 SGHTA, CDR2 FQGTGA. Trimming cost V 2 bases and J 8 bases; bases outside gene matches: 8. This CDR3 contains 15 residues. Written as DNA, the CDR3 is TGTGCCAGCAGCTTACTGGGACAGGTTGAGGATGAGCAGTTCTTC. It specifies CASSLLGQVEDEQFF.

This clonotype has only a few counts. This rearrangement joins TRBV24-1 to TRBJ2-1; TRBD2 is a possible D gene (5 bases). The CDR3 totals 13 residues. Per the germline V gene, CDR1 is KGHDR and CDR2 is SFDVKD. V was cut by 4 bases and J by 9 bases, with 12 bases left in between. This chain's CDR3 is CATSESTSREQFF. For the CDR3, the DNA is TGTGCCACCAGTGAGTCTACTAGTCGTGAGCAGTTCTTC.

In its sample, this clonotype was seen many times. The chain links TRBV20-1 to TRBJ2-1; D uncertain. CDR1 and CDR2 (germline): DFQATT, SNEGSKA (reference sequence). V gave up 0 bases and J gave up 8 bases, with 11 bases separating them. The CDR3 is 13 amino acids. The CDR3 DNA reads as TGCAGTGCTAGAGATTGGACCATCGATGAGCAGTTCTTC. Amino acid sequence: CSARDWTIDEQFF.

This clonotype has at least ten counts. This chain links TRBV6-1 with TRBJ2-5; D might be TRBD1 or TRBD2, each matching 5 bases. The CDR3 length is 15 residues. Germline V CDR1 and CDR2: MNHNS, SASEGT. V was trimmed by 5 bases and J by 4 bases, leaving 17 bases between them. The DNA for the CDR3 is TGTGCCAGCAGTCACCGGGACCCCGGCGGAGAGACCCAGTACTTC. As protein: CASSHRDPGGETQYF.

The CDR3, as DNA: TGTGCCAGCATTCGCATCCAGGGTTACGCCGGGGAGCTGTTTTTT. This gives the protein CASIRIQGYAGELFF. The chain links TRBV28 to TRBJ2-2; tentatively, D is TRBD1 (5 bases). Germline CDR1 MDHEN, CDR2 SYDVKM. Trimming removed 7 bases from V and 6 bases from J, with 18 bases in between. The CDR3 contains 15 residues.

V and J are TRBV5-4 and TRBJ2-5; D possibly corresponds to TRBD1 (5 bases). The CDR3 spans 15 residues. V lost 3 bases, J lost 5 bases, and 17 bases lay in between. Germline CDR1 reads SGHNT; CDR2 reads YYREEE (reference sequence). CDR3 in DNA: TGTGCCAGCAGCTCCGACCAGGGAATCGGGGAGACCCAGTACTTC. Translating it yields CASSSDQGIGETQYF.

The chain uses TRBV24-1 and TRBJ2-2; TRBD2 aligns across 11 bases. The germline CDR1 and CDR2 sequences are KGHDR and SFDVKD. With V trimmed by 3 bases and J by 4 bases, 6 bases remained unmatched. The CDR3 runs to 17 residues. For the CDR3, the DNA is TGTGCCACCAGTGATAGCAAACTAGCGGGAGTCACCGGGGAGCTGTTTTTT. Translation: CATSDSKLAGVTGELFF.

This clonotype has ten or more counts. The chain couples TRBV6-2 or TRBV6-3 to TRBJ2-7; the match to TRBD2 covers 14 bases. V dropped 0 bases and J dropped 0; count of bases not matched to a gene: 10. The CDR3 runs to 20 residues. Per the germline V gene, CDR1 is MNHEY and CDR2 is SVGEGT. This CDR3 reads CASSYSRLAGGPPPSYEQYF. In DNA form, the CDR3 reads TGTGCCAGCAGTTACTCCCGACTAGCGGGAGGGCCCCCCCCCTCCTACGAGCAGTACTTC.

V gene TRBV28 combines with J gene TRBJ1-1; D call uncertain. CDR1 and CDR2 (germline): MDHEN, SYDVKM. V lost 3 bases, J lost 0 bases, and 8 bases lay in between. The CDR3 consists of 14 residues. In DNA, the CDR3 is TGTGCCAGCAGTTTGAAGAGATTGAACACTGAAGCTTTCTTT. Translating it yields CASSLKRLNTEAFF.

The rearrangement uses TRBV7-2 and TRBJ2-3; TRBD1 matches 8 bases. With 2 bases clipped from V and 3 bases from J, the junction kept 13 bases outside the gene matches. The CDR3 runs 18 residues. Germline CDR1 SGHTA, CDR2 FQGNSA. CDR3 coding DNA: TGTGCCAGCAGCTTACGTGTGGGACGACAGGGGTGGACAGATACGCAGTATTTT. As protein: CASSLRVGRQGWTDTQYF.

The sample holds many counts of this clonotype. This chain connects TRBV20-1 to TRBJ2-7; weak D call: TRBD2 (5 bases). The length of the CDR3 is 11 residues. Germline-derived CDR1 and CDR2 are DFQATT and SNEGSKA (reference sequence). Trimming stripped 2 bases from V and 6 bases from J, with 8 bases between. CDR3 sequence reads: CSARSGSEQYF. CDR3 bases: TGCAGTGCTAGATCGGGGAGCGAGCAGTACTTC.